Listed below are T cell receptor beta chains from one sample, sequenced in a study of lymphopenia after photon versus proton radiotherapy. Using immunoSEQ multiplex PCR, the repertoire was profiled, and TCRdb retains in-frame clones only, with some absent. This sample has around 5,400 clones; approximately 90% occur once, and the top ten carry 15% to 20%. The sample was peripheral blood, taken from a patient treated with photon-based radiotherapy. The receptor set was obtained from a man younger than 40 with gastric cancer. CDR3s include the opening cysteine and the closing phenylalanine or tryptophan. The order of the fields is V gene, D gene, J gene, clone size, CDR3 DNA, CDR3 protein. D genes are given only for firm matches. Clone size is stated in some rows and not others, as once, few, many or a class when expanded.

v_gene: TRBV9
d_gene: NA
j_gene: TRBJ2-7
abundance: NA
CDR3nt: TGTGCCAGCAGCTCTAGTAGCTCCTACGAGCAGTACTTC
CDR3aa: CASSSSSSYEQYF

v_gene: TRBV6-1
d_gene: NA
j_gene: TRBJ1-4
abundance: NA
CDR3nt: TGTGCCAGCAGGGGGGGCATGGCAACTAATGAAAAACTGTTTTTT
CDR3aa: CASRGGMATNEKLFF

v_gene: TRBV2
d_gene: NA
j_gene: TRBJ1-2
abundance: NA
CDR3nt: TGTGCCGTCACCCGGGTATCTGACTATGGCTACACCTTC
CDR3aa: CAVTRVSDYGYTF

v_gene: TRBV2
d_gene: TRBD1
j_gene: TRBJ1-3
abundance: NA
CDR3nt: TGTGCCAGCATCGAACAGGGGGCTGGAAACACCATATATTTT
CDR3aa: CASIEQGAGNTIYF

v_gene: TRBV5-6
d_gene: TRBD1
j_gene: TRBJ2-3
abundance: NA
CDR3nt: TGTGCCAGCAGCGGAGGACAGGGGGCCCCAGATACGCAGTATTTT
CDR3aa: CASSGGQGAPDTQYF

v_gene: TRBV10-3
d_gene: NA
j_gene: TRBJ1-1
abundance: NA
CDR3nt: TGTGCCATCATGGGGGGGTCGAACACTGAAGCTTTCTTT
CDR3aa: CAIMGGSNTEAFF

v_gene: TRBV5-6
d_gene: NA
j_gene: TRBJ1-2
abundance: NA
CDR3nt: TGTGCCAGCAGCTTGTCCACAGGGCTCGGCTACACCTTC
CDR3aa: CASSLSTGLGYTF

v_gene: TRBV9
d_gene: NA
j_gene: TRBJ2-5
abundance: NA
CDR3nt: TGTGCCAGCAGCGCAAGTTGGGGGTATGGGGAGACCCAGTACTTC
CDR3aa: CASSASWGYGETQYF

v_gene: TRBV28
d_gene: TRBD2
j_gene: TRBJ2-7
abundance: NA
CDR3nt: TGTGCCAGCAGTCACGGGACTAGCGGGAGATCCTACGAGCAGTACTTC
CDR3aa: CASSHGTSGRSYEQYF

v_gene: TRBV18
d_gene: TRBD2
j_gene: TRBJ2-5
abundance: NA
CDR3nt: TGTGCCAGCTCACTGGGACTAGCGGGAGAGACCCAGTACTTC
CDR3aa: CASSLGLAGETQYF

v_gene: TRBV6-5
d_gene: NA
j_gene: TRBJ2-2
abundance: NA
CDR3nt: TGTGCCAGCAGTTACTCGCTTAGACAGGCAGGGGGGACGCTGTTTTTT
CDR3aa: CASSYSLRQAGGTLFF

v_gene: TRBV2
d_gene: NA
j_gene: TRBJ2-7
abundance: NA
CDR3nt: TGTGCCAGCAAGAACGGGGACGCCTACGAGCAGTACTTC
CDR3aa: CASKNGDAYEQYF

v_gene: TRBV28
d_gene: NA
j_gene: TRBJ1-1
abundance: NA
CDR3nt: TGTGCCAGCCTCGGACGACACACTGAAGCTTTCTTT
CDR3aa: CASLGRHTEAFF

v_gene: TRBV1
d_gene: NA
j_gene: TRBJ2-7
abundance: NA
CDR3nt: TGCACCAGCAGCCAACTAACTTACCCCGGGACTAGCGGGGGGGGCAGCGACGAGCAGTACTTC
CDR3aa: CTSSQLTYPGTSGGGSDEQYF

v_gene: TRBV5-4
d_gene: NA
j_gene: TRBJ2-1
abundance: NA
CDR3nt: TGTGCCAGCAGCTTGGTATTAGGGAATGAGCAGTTCTTC
CDR3aa: CASSLVLGNEQFF

v_gene: TRBV28
d_gene: NA
j_gene: TRBJ2-5
abundance: NA
CDR3nt: TGTGCCAGCAGTCCCCATGGGACCCAGTACTTC
CDR3aa: CASSPHGTQYF

v_gene: TRBV10-3
d_gene: NA
j_gene: TRBJ1-1
abundance: NA
CDR3nt: TGTGCCAGCAGTTCCCAGGACGGTTACACTGAAGCTTTCTTT
CDR3aa: CASSSQDGYTEAFF

v_gene: TRBV19
d_gene: NA
j_gene: TRBJ1-1
abundance: NA
CDR3nt: TGTGCCAGTATTGGCCCCTGGGACACTGAAGCTTTCTTT
CDR3aa: CASIGPWDTEAFF

v_gene: TRBV9
d_gene: TRBD1
j_gene: TRBJ1-3
abundance: once
CDR3nt: TGTGCCAGCAGCGCCGGACAGGGATACTCTGGAAACACCATATATTTT
CDR3aa: CASSAGQGYSGNTIYF

v_gene: TRBV6-5
d_gene: NA
j_gene: TRBJ1-1
abundance: few
CDR3nt: TGTGCCAGCAGTTCCCAGGACGGTTACACTGAAGCTTTCTTT
CDR3aa: CASSSQDGYTEAFF

v_gene: TRBV19
d_gene: TRBD2
j_gene: TRBJ2-1
abundance: NA
CDR3nt: TGTGCCAGTAGTGTGGGGGGGAACAATGAGCAGTTCTTC
CDR3aa: CASSVGGNNEQFF

v_gene: TRBV9
d_gene: NA
j_gene: TRBJ2-6
abundance: few
CDR3nt: TGTGCCAGCAAATCTGGGGCCAACGTCCTGACTTTC
CDR3aa: CASKSGANVLTF

v_gene: TRBV4-3
d_gene: NA
j_gene: TRBJ2-1
abundance: once
CDR3nt: TGCGCCAGCAGCCTTAACCAGGGGGACTCGAGCTCCTACAATGAGCAGTTCTTC
CDR3aa: CASSLNQGDSSSYNEQFF

v_gene: TRBV5-1
d_gene: NA
j_gene: TRBJ2-5
abundance: NA
CDR3nt: TGCGCCAGCAGTCCCCCCGCGCAGGGCCAAGAGACCCAGTACTTC
CDR3aa: CASSPPAQGQETQYF

v_gene: TRBV11-2
d_gene: TRBD2
j_gene: TRBJ2-3
abundance: NA
CDR3nt: TGTGCCAGCAGCCGTACTAGCGGGGCCACAGATACGCAGTATTTT
CDR3aa: CASSRTSGATDTQYF

v_gene: TRBV7-9
d_gene: NA
j_gene: TRBJ2-7
abundance: NA
CDR3nt: TGTGCCAGCGAAGAACAGGCTAGCTACGAGCAGTACTTC
CDR3aa: CASEEQASYEQYF

v_gene: TRBV11-2
d_gene: NA
j_gene: TRBJ2-1
abundance: NA
CDR3nt: TGTGCCAGCAGCTTATCTTCATTCAGAGATGAGCAGTTCTTC
CDR3aa: CASSLSSFRDEQFF

v_gene: TRBV14
d_gene: TRBD1
j_gene: TRBJ2-1
abundance: NA
CDR3nt: TGTGCCAGCAGCCAGTTGGACAGGGCTGACTCCTACAATGAGCAGTTCTTC
CDR3aa: CASSQLDRADSYNEQFF

v_gene: TRBV6-1
d_gene: NA
j_gene: TRBJ1-6
abundance: few
CDR3nt: TGTGCCAGCAGAGAGGGTCCCCTCCACTTT
CDR3aa: CASREGPLHF

v_gene: TRBV13
d_gene: TRBD2
j_gene: TRBJ2-7
abundance: large
CDR3nt: TGTGCCAGCAGCCTAGCGGGGTTTCCCTACGAGCAGTACTTC
CDR3aa: CASSLAGFPYEQYF

v_gene: TRBV7-6
d_gene: TRBD1
j_gene: TRBJ2-7
abundance: NA
CDR3nt: TGTGCCAGCAGCTTATCCGCAGGGGGCATCTACGAGCAGTACTTC
CDR3aa: CASSLSAGGIYEQYF

v_gene: TRBV2
d_gene: NA
j_gene: TRBJ1-6
abundance: few
CDR3nt: TGTGCCAGCAGTGAAGCGGCGGGTGTGTTAACCCTCCACTTT
CDR3aa: CASSEAAGVLTLHF

v_gene: TRBV19
d_gene: NA
j_gene: TRBJ2-2
abundance: NA
CDR3nt: TGTGCCAGTAGTATCCCGCAGGGGCCGGGCGGGGAGCTGTTTTTT
CDR3aa: CASSIPQGPGGELFF

v_gene: TRBV10-1
d_gene: NA
j_gene: TRBJ2-1
abundance: NA
CDR3nt: TGCGCCAGCAGTGAGTCCATTTCTGTAGGGATACAAAAAAACAATGAGCAGTTCTTC
CDR3aa: CASSESISVGIQKNNEQFF

v_gene: TRBV4-2
d_gene: TRBD1
j_gene: TRBJ2-7
abundance: NA
CDR3nt: TGTGCCAGCAGCCCTACTTGGGACAGCTACGAGCAGTACTTC
CDR3aa: CASSPTWDSYEQYF

v_gene: TRBV19
d_gene: NA
j_gene: TRBJ1-3
abundance: NA
CDR3nt: TGTGCCAGTAGTCCAGAGTGGACTGCCCAGACTGGAAACACCATATATTTT
CDR3aa: CASSPEWTAQTGNTIYF

v_gene: TRBV11-2
d_gene: TRBD2
j_gene: TRBJ2-3
abundance: NA
CDR3nt: TGTGCCAGCAGCTTAAGCCTAGCGGTCCATACGCAGTATTTT
CDR3aa: CASSLSLAVHTQYF

v_gene: TRBV5-1
d_gene: NA
j_gene: TRBJ2-1
abundance: NA
CDR3nt: TGCGCCAGCAGCTTTAACTACAATGAGCAGTTCTTC
CDR3aa: CASSFNYNEQFF

v_gene: TRBV9
d_gene: NA
j_gene: TRBJ1-1
abundance: NA
CDR3nt: TGTGCCAGCAGCGTAGGGGTAGGAGAGAACACTGAAGCTTTCTTT
CDR3aa: CASSVGVGENTEAFF

v_gene: TRBV6-5
d_gene: NA
j_gene: TRBJ1-1
abundance: NA
CDR3nt: TGTGCCAGCAGTTACGATCCGGGGGTCACTGAAGCTTTCTTT
CDR3aa: CASSYDPGVTEAFF

v_gene: TRBV28
d_gene: NA
j_gene: TRBJ2-6
abundance: once
CDR3nt: TGTGCCACTTCTATAGGCAGGCCTAAGGGGGCCAACGTCCTGACTTTC
CDR3aa: CATSIGRPKGANVLTF

v_gene: TRBV5-6
d_gene: NA
j_gene: TRBJ2-5
abundance: NA
CDR3nt: TGTGCCAGCAGTTGGGTAGCGGAGTTGGAGACCCAGTACTTC
CDR3aa: CASSWVAELETQYF

v_gene: TRBV7-6
d_gene: NA
j_gene: TRBJ1-5
abundance: NA
CDR3nt: TGTGCCAGCAGCTTGCAAAGCGGGCTCAATCAGCCCCAGCATTTT
CDR3aa: CASSLQSGLNQPQHF

v_gene: TRBV18
d_gene: TRBD1
j_gene: TRBJ1-4
abundance: NA
CDR3nt: TGTGCCAGCTCCCTCCCAAACAGGGGTCGGAGTGAAAAACTGTTTTTT
CDR3aa: CASSLPNRGRSEKLFF

v_gene: TRBV11-3
d_gene: TRBD1
j_gene: TRBJ1-1
abundance: NA
CDR3nt: TGTGCCAGCAGCTTAGAACAGGGGGCGAACACTGAAGCTTTCTTT
CDR3aa: CASSLEQGANTEAFF

v_gene: TRBV19
d_gene: NA
j_gene: TRBJ2-5
abundance: NA
CDR3nt: TGTGCCACCAGGGGGGACTCTTTGAAGACCCAGTACTTC
CDR3aa: CATRGDSLKTQYF

v_gene: TRBV6-5
d_gene: NA
j_gene: TRBJ1-1
abundance: NA
CDR3nt: TGTGCCAGCAGCTGGCGAGTGAACACTGAAGCTTTCTTT
CDR3aa: CASSWRVNTEAFF

v_gene: TRBV7-2
d_gene: NA
j_gene: TRBJ2-3
abundance: NA
CDR3nt: TGTGCCAGCAGCTTGCTTGGGGGGCTGGCAGATACGCAGTATTTT
CDR3aa: CASSLLGGLADTQYF

v_gene: TRBV7-9
d_gene: TRBD1
j_gene: TRBJ2-6
abundance: NA
CDR3nt: TGTGCCAGCAGCTTAGGGACAGGCTCTGGGGCCAACGTCCTGACTTTC
CDR3aa: CASSLGTGSGANVLTF

v_gene: TRBV6-8
d_gene: NA
j_gene: TRBJ1-4
abundance: NA
CDR3nt: TGTGCCTCCGGCCGCCCGGAAGGGTCTGAAAAACTGTTTTTT
CDR3aa: CASGRPEGSEKLFF

v_gene: TRBV27
d_gene: NA
j_gene: TRBJ2-2
abundance: NA
CDR3nt: TGTGCCAGCACTTTGTGGGCCAGCCAGGACGTCACCGGGGAGCTGTTTTTT
CDR3aa: CASTLWASQDVTGELFF

v_gene: TRBV19
d_gene: NA
j_gene: TRBJ1-4
abundance: NA
CDR3nt: TGTGCCAGTAGTATGTCTAATGAAAAACTGTTTTTT
CDR3aa: CASSMSNEKLFF

v_gene: TRBV29-1
d_gene: NA
j_gene: TRBJ1-1
abundance: NA
CDR3nt: TGCAGCGTTCTCGATCTTGTGACTGAAGCTTTCTTT
CDR3aa: CSVLDLVTEAFF